Here is one T cell receptor beta chain with its context. No antigen is known for it. This entry belongs to a study of CD8+CD57+ T cells in acquired aplastic anemia. At the level of the study: The mean DNA yield obtained from sorted CD4+ and CD8+ cells came to about 3 ug.

All sequencing subjects had displayed CD8+CD57+ cell expansion on flow cytometry. Patients, without exception, had severe acquired aplastic anemia. CDR3 and TCR beta VDJ profiling relied on a genomic DNA template. MiXCR, run by TCRdb on the reads, gives a single entry per CDR3 protein. The repertoire has some 170,000 distinct CDR3 sequences, over 70% of them found once; the top ten carry about 50%. General study points: Overlap between patients and controls comprised roughly 28 CD8+ CDR3 sequences. Patients and controls had CD8+ Simpson's diversity values that were not significantly distinct.

The CDR3 runs to 15 residues. The V and J ends lost 4 bases and 6 bases, in that order; junction bases with no gene match: 9. Per germline, CDR1 SGHTA and CDR2 FQGTGA. The V gene is TRBV7-3, the J gene TRBJ2-7, with 10 nucleotides matching TRBD2. Sequencing was carried out using sorted CD4+, CD8+, or CD8+CD57+ T cells (not recorded which) from PBMCs. This TCR was sampled from a human donor with aplastic anemia. In nucleotides, the CDR3 is TGTGCCAGCAGCTCAGATCCGGGACTAGCGTCCGAGCAGTACTTC. Its translation: CASSSDPGLASEQYF.